This TCR beta chain was sequenced in a study of CD8 T cells in ankylosing spondylitis. Findings and limits, study-wide: Characteristic, it appeared, of ankylosing spondylitis blood was a TCR beta motif of roughly eight highly homologous variants.

CDR1 is GTSNPN, CDR2 SVGIG, per germline (reference sequence). V was shortened by 0 bases and J by 4 bases, with 5 bases between the two germline ends. The CDR3 covers 12 residues. TCRdb redid the calling of the 5' RACE reads with MiXCR, one entry per CDR3 protein. The profile shows some 120,000 distinct CDR3 sequences, approximately 15% of them singletons. Comment on this clonotype: Its antigen is unidentified.

The rearrangement uses TRBV30 and TRBJ2-3; possibly TRBD1 for D (5 bases). Sequencing was carried out using blood, either unsorted or a sorted T cell fraction (not recorded which). The receptor comes from a female donor with ankylosing spondylitis or in good health (not recorded which). DNA for the CDR3: TGTGCCTGGAGTGTAGGGGCAGATACGCAGTATTTT. Its translation: CAWSVGADTQYF. The complete variable domain, with remaining parts taken from reference TRBV30 and TRBJ2-3, reads SQTIHQWPATLVQPVGSPLSLECTVEGTSNPNLYWYRQAAGRGLQLLFYSVGIGQISSEVPQNLSASRPQDRQFILSSKKLLLSDSGFYLCAWSVGADTQYFGPGTRLTVL.